The source of this TCR beta chain is a study of blood T cell repertoires in COVID-19. For the study at large: Nucleic acid was either cDNA or gDNA, and it came from T cells, B-cell-depleted T cells, or PBMCs.

In the source study's methods: The authors estimated nucleated cell counts from reference gene primer amplification. The protocol was immunoSEQ multiplex PCR, while the TCRdb copy is restricted to in-frame clones and leaves out a portion. V and J calls and clone size come straight from that table; D and trimming were deduced from the DNA. Seen here are 200,000 or so clones, roughly 82% observed once, and the top ten hold approximately 5.4%. The CDR3 is 16 residues long. Trimming took 2 bases from V and 8 from J; bases not matched to a gene: 12. Germline V lookup: CDR1 SGHDT, CDR2 YYEEEE. The sample taken for sequencing was peripheral blood. This chain links TRBV5-6 with TRBJ2-1, with TRBD2 matching over 8 bases. The clonotype was recovered from a woman in her twenties or thirties with acute or convalescent COVID-19. CDR3 nucleotide sequence: TGTGCCAGCAGCTTTTGGTACAGCGGGAGAGGATATGAGCAGTTCTTC. Amino acids: CASSFWYSGRGYEQFF.